A single sample is the source of the 26 T cell receptor beta chains below, sequenced in a study of T cell responses to AZD1222 COVID-19 vaccine (dated by TCRdb to the early 2020s). Libraries were prepared through the immunoSEQ multiplex PCR assay. The source is immuneACCESS, and TCRdb retained only in-frame sequences with V and J called. Part of the clones is not carried over; for the studies checked, unresolved V genes explain less than half of this, and the remainder is unexplained. This sample lists fewer than 150,000 clones; about nine tenths were detected once. The top ten constitute under 1.5% of the sample. Read against the paper, the sample's time point label means: baseline before first vaccination. Sequencing used peripheral blood, obtained on day 0 of AZD1222 vaccination. The receptors stem from an adult in good health.

This sequence joins TRBV11-2 and TRBJ2-7; 7 bases line up with TRBD1. Germline-derived CDR1 and CDR2 are SGHAT and FQNNGV. J lost 7 bases, V lost 0 bases, and 9 bases had no gene match. The CDR3 is 15 residues long. Written as DNA, the CDR3 is TGTGCCAGCAGCTTAGATCGTCAGGGGGTTGGGGAGCAGTACTTC. Protein sequence: CASSLDRQGVGEQYF.

The chain joins TRBV7-9 to TRBJ1-2; D not resolved. This CDR3 spans 14 amino acids. V was trimmed by 1 base and J by 4 bases, leaving 10 bases between them. Germline V CDR1 and CDR2: SEHNR, FQNEAQ (reference sequence). The CDR3 DNA follows: TGTGCCAGCAGCTTAGAGGCCAGCCCCTATGGCTACACCTTC. This codes for CASSLEASPYGYTF.

CDR3 in amino acids: CASSQVPEYGYTF. The CDR3 bases are TGTGCCAGCAGCCAAGTACCTGAATATGGCTACACCTTC. This chain connects TRBV3-1 (or the pseudogene TRBV3-2) to TRBJ1-2, with D unresolved. With 1 base removed from V and 5 bases from J, the gap between germline ends came to 8 bases. This CDR3 is built from 13 residues. Germline V gives CDR1 LGHDT, CDR2 YNNKEL (reference sequence).

CDR3 DNA: TGTGCCAGCAGCTTTAGTGTGGGACAGGGTAACTATGGCTACACCTTC. This encodes CASSFSVGQGNYGYTF. This chain links TRBV7-9 with TRBJ1-2, with 9 bases lining up with TRBD1. The trim removed 3 bases at V and 1 base at J, leaving 6 bases unmatched. CDR1 is SEHNR, CDR2 FQNEAQ, per germline (reference sequence). This CDR3 is built from 16 residues.

The rearrangement uses TRBV10-3 and TRBJ2-1; 8 positions agree with TRBD2. This CDR3 has 12 amino acids. With V trimmed by 3 bases and J by 10 bases, 2 bases remained unmatched. Looked up from germline, CDR1 is ENHRY and CDR2 is SYGVKD. CDR3 in DNA: TGTGCCATCAGTGAACTAGCGGAGGAGCAGTTCTTC. Translated: CAISELAEEQFF.

The gene calls are TRBV28 and TRBJ1-5; 8 bases match TRBD1. Germline lookup yields CDR1 MDHEN and CDR2 SYDVKM. With V trimmed by 3 bases and J by 4 bases, 8 bases remained unmatched. CDR3 length: 16 residues. In DNA, the CDR3 is TGTGCCAGCAGTTTCCCTCGGACAGGGACAAATCAGCCCCAGCATTTT. Protein: CASSFPRTGTNQPQHF.

The chain combines TRBV28 with TRBJ2-7; 7 nucleotides agree with TRBD1. The trim removed 6 bases at V and 3 bases at J, leaving 5 bases unmatched. The CDR3 covers 13 residues. Germline CDR1 MDHEN, CDR2 SYDVKM. The CDR3, as DNA: TGTGCCAGCAGCGCGACAGGGCGCTACGAGCAGTACTTC. Amino acid sequence: CASSATGRYEQYF. Variable domain in full (rest from reference TRBV28 and TRBJ2-7): DVKVTQSSRYLVKRTGEKVFLECVQDMDHENMFWYRQDPGLGLRLIYFSYDVKMKEKGDIPEGYSVSREKKERFSLILESASTNQTSMYLCASSATGRYEQYFGPGTRLTVT.

The chain employs TRBV7-9 and TRBJ1-2; D gene uncertain. This CDR3 is 15 amino acids long. The V end lost 3 bases, the J end lost 0 bases, and 11 bases lay between the germline ends. CDR1 and CDR2 (germline): SEHNR, FQNEAQ (reference sequence). This chain's CDR3 is CASSFVGNSNYGYTF. The CDR3 bases are TGTGCCAGCAGCTTTGTAGGGAACTCTAACTATGGCTACACCTTC. The full variable domain, its missing parts supplied by reference TRBV7-9 and TRBJ1-2, is DTGVSQNPRHKITKRGQNVTFRCDPISEHNRLYWYRQTLGQGPEFLTYFQNEAQLEKSRLLSDRFSAERPKGSFSTLEIQRTEQGDSAMYLCASSFVGNSNYGYTFGSGTRLTVV.

Here the CDR3 DNA reads TGTGCCAGCAGTTTAGGAGGGGACTATGGCTACACCTTC. This sequence encodes CASSLGGDYGYTF. The chain recombines TRBV28 with TRBJ1-2; tentatively, D is TRBD1 (5 bases). The CDR3 is 13 amino acids. The germline CDR1 and CDR2 sequences are MDHEN and SYDVKM. The ends were cut back, 2 bases at V and 3 bases at J, with 7 bases in the middle.

The V and J genes are TRBV4-1 and TRBJ2-5; D is unclear. V was pared by 3 bases and J by 4 bases, with 12 bases between. From germline, CDR1 is MGHRA and CDR2 YSYEKL. The CDR3 has 14 residues. The CDR3 coding sequence is TGCGCCAGCAGCCATAGCCGCGTGATAGAGACCCAGTACTTC. Translated: CASSHSRVIETQYF.

J is TRBJ1-2 and V is TRBV7-9, with no clear D. V lost 3 bases, J lost 9 bases, and 17 bases lay in between. The CDR3 is 14 residues long. The V gene's germline CDR1 is SEHNR and CDR2 FQNEAQ (reference sequence). The CDR3 DNA follows: TGTGCCAGCAGCTTGGACGTGCAGCGAGGAAGCTACACCTTC. Encoded protein: CASSLDVQRGSYTF.

By share, this clone ranks as medium-sized. The CDR3 DNA reads TGTGCCAGCAGCTCCGCGAAGGAGATTTATGGCTACACCTTC. Translation: CASSSAKEIYGYTF. The chain joins TRBV7-9 to TRBJ1-2, with D uncertain. From germline, CDR1 is SEHNR and CDR2 FQNEAQ (reference sequence). V was trimmed by 4 bases and J by 5 bases, leaving 14 bases between them. This CDR3 contains 14 residues.

This clone has only a few counts. This sequence joins TRBV12-3 or TRBV12-4 and TRBJ1-6; weak D call: TRBD1 (5 bases). CDR3 length: 12 residues. V lost 10 bases and J lost 10, with 14 bases in between. The CDR3 loop is CATSRWGSPLHF. In DNA, the CDR3 is TGTGCCACCTCCAGGTGGGGGTCACCCCTCCACTTT.

The count of this clone is one. Here the CDR3 DNA reads TGTGCCTGGAGTGTAAAGGGGCGCTCGAACACCGGGGAGCTGTTTTTT. This encodes CAWSVKGRSNTGELFF. The chain is built from TRBV30 and TRBJ2-2; perhaps TRBD1 as D (5 bases). The CDR3 consists of 16 residues. V was clipped by 0 bases and J by 0 bases, with 11 bases between them. Germline CDR1 and CDR2: GTSNPN and SVGIG (reference sequence).

The chain uses TRBV5-1 and TRBJ2-2; D is perhaps TRBD2 (5 bases). This CDR3 contains 13 residues. Germline lookup yields CDR1 SGHRS and CDR2 YFSETQ. The V gene lost 9 bases and the J gene lost 5 bases, with 14 bases spanning the gap. For the CDR3, the DNA is TGCGCCACCACCACCGGAGGTACCGGGGAGCTGTTTTTT. Translation gives CATTTGGTGELFF. The variable domain in full, completed from reference TRBV5-1 and TRBJ2-2, reads KAGVTQTPRYLIKTRGQQVTLSCSPISGHRSVSWYQQTPGQGLQFLFEYFSETQRNKGNFPGRFSGRQFSNSRSEMNVSTLELGDSALYLCATTTGGTGELFFGEGSRLTVL.

The rearrangement joins TRBV7-9 to TRBJ1-5; a possible D gene is TRBD1 (6 bases). Germline V lookup: CDR1 SEHNR, CDR2 FQNEAQ (reference sequence). The CDR3 consists of 16 residues. V was cut by 5 bases and J by 5 bases, with 19 bases left in between. The chain's CDR3 is CASSQGGTNSYQPQHF. The CDR3 DNA sequence: TGTGCCAGCAGCCAAGGCGGGACAAACTCCTATCAGCCCCAGCATTTT.

In DNA form, the CDR3 reads TGTGCCAGCAGCCAAGTGGGACTAGCGGGGTCGGGGGAGCAGTACTTC. Encoded protein: CASSQVGLAGSGEQYF. The V call is TRBV4-2, the J call TRBJ2-7; 13 bases are shared with TRBD2. The V gene's germline CDR1 is LGHNA and CDR2 YNFKEQ. Trimming took 1 base from V and 7 from J; bases not matched to a gene: 7. The CDR3 is 16 residues long.

This rearrangement joins TRBV27 to TRBJ2-2, with 7 bases identical to TRBD2. Looked up from germline, CDR1 is MNHEY and CDR2 is SMNVEV (reference sequence). V lost 9 bases to trimming and J lost 5 bases; unmatched junction nucleotides: 6. This CDR3 region has 13 residues. CDR3: CASCSGGTGELFF. In DNA, the CDR3 is TGTGCCAGTTGCTCCGGGGGGACCGGGGAGCTGTTTTTT.

This chain joins TRBV5-6 and TRBJ1-5; the D is unclear. The germline CDR1 and CDR2 sequences are SGHDT and YYEEEE. CDR3 length: 13 residues. Trimming took off 3 bases at V and 3 bases at J, with 7 bases between the two ends. The CDR3 spells CASSSLLNQPQHF. The CDR3 DNA is TGTGCCAGCAGCTCGCTCCTCAATCAGCCCCAGCATTTT.

The CDR3 DNA is TGTGCCAGCAGTTTATCGGGGTCTGGTCAGCCCCAGCATTTT. It codes for CASSLSGSGQPQHF. The chain recombines TRBV6-5 with TRBJ1-5; no definite D call. The CDR3 has 14 amino acids. V shed 4 bases and J shed 6 bases, with 13 bases lying between them. CDR1 is MNHEY and CDR2 is SVGAGI in the germline V gene.

V gene TRBV30 combines with J gene TRBJ1-1; D uncertain. This CDR3 is 14 amino acids long. The V gene's germline CDR1 is GTSNPN and CDR2 SVGIG (reference sequence). Trimming left V 8 bases short and J 4 bases short, with 20 bases between. Here the CDR3 DNA reads TGTGCCGGAAAAAGCGGGGAAGAGAGCACTGAAGCTTTCTTT. Residues: CAGKSGEESTEAFF.

V usage is TRBV27 and J usage is TRBJ2-7, with D perhaps TRBD2 (6 bases). The germline V and J ends were trimmed by 6 bases and 5 bases, with 20 bases remaining between them. Germline V gene lookup returns CDR1 MNHEY and CDR2 SMNVEV (reference sequence). CDR3 length equals 15 residues. The CDR3 DNA follows: TGTGCCAGCAGCCGAGGTGGGGGGAGATTCGACGAGCAGTACTTC. This sequence encodes CASSRGGGRFDEQYF.

The rearrangement joins TRBV5-4 to TRBJ1-3, with D possibly TRBD1 on 6 matching bases. Trimming cost V 3 bases and J 0 bases, with 10 bases left between them. Germline CDR1 SGHNT, CDR2 YYREEE (reference sequence). This CDR3 is 15 amino acids long. CDR3 bases: TGTGCCAGCAGCTCGGGACAAAACTCTGGAAACACCATATATTTT. Protein: CASSSGQNSGNTIYF.

The CDR3 DNA follows: TGTGCCAGCTCACCACCGGCAGGGACATCTACTGAAGCTTTCTTT. Amino acids: CASSPPAGTSTEAFF. V usage is TRBV18 and J usage is TRBJ1-1, with D maybe TRBD1 (6 bases). V was cut by 0 bases and J by 5 bases, with 13 bases left in between. Germline V gives CDR1 KGHSH, CDR2 LQKENI. The CDR3 spans 15 residues.

V usage is TRBV5-1 and J usage is TRBJ1-2; 10 bases map to TRBD1. The CDR3 extends over 12 amino acids. The V and J ends lost 4 bases and 8 bases, in that order; junction bases with no gene match: 2. CDR1 and CDR2 from the germline V gene are SGHRS and YFSETQ. CDR3 residues: CASSGTGEGYTF. CDR3 bases: TGCGCCAGCAGCGGGACAGGGGAAGGCTACACCTTC. The full variable domain, in which reference TRBV5-1 and TRBJ1-2 provide the parts outside the CDR3, is KAGVTQTPRYLIKTRGQQVTLSCSPISGHRSVSWYQQTPGQGLQFLFEYFSETQRNKGNFPGRFSGRQFSNSRSEMNVSTLELGDSALYLCASSGTGEGYTFGSGTRLTVV.

The chain couples TRBV14 to TRBJ2-7; 7 positions agree with TRBD1. The CDR3 contains 14 residues. V shed 3 bases and J 6 bases; nucleotides not matched to a gene: 8. From germline, CDR1 is SGHDN and CDR2 FVKESK. CDR3 sequence: CASSHAGGVLEQYF. CDR3 DNA: TGTGCCAGCAGCCACGCAGGGGGAGTGCTCGAGCAGTACTTC.